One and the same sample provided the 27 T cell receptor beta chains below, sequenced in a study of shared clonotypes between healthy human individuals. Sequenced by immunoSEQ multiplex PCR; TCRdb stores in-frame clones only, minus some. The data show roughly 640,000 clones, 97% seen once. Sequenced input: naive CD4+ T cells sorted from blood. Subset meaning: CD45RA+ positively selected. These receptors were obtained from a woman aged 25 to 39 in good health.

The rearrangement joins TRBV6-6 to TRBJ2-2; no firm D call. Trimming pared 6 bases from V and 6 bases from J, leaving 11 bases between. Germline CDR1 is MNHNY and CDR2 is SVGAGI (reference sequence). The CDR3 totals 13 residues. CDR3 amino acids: CASSLFVPGELFF. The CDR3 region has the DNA TGTGCCAGCAGCTTGTTTGTACCCGGGGAGCTGTTTTTT.

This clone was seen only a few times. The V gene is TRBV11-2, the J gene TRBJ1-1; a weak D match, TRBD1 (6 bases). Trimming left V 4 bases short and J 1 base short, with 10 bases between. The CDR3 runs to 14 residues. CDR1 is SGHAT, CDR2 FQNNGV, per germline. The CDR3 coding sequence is TGTGCCAGCAGCTCCTCGGACAGGAACACTGAAGCTTTCTTT. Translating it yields CASSSSDRNTEAFF.

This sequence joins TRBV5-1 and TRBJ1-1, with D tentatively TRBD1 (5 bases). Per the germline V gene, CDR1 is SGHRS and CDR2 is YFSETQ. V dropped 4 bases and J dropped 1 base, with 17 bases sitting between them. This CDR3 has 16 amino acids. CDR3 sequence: CASSPSTGNANTEAFF. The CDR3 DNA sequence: TGCGCCAGCAGCCCCAGTACAGGAAATGCGAACACTGAAGCTTTCTTT.

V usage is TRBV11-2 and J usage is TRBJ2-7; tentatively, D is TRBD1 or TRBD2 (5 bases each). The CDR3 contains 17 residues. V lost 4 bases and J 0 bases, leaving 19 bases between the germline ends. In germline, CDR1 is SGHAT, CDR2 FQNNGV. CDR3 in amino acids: CASSSDLGARASYEQYF. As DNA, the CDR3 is TGTGCCAGCAGCTCTGATCTAGGGGCGCGGGCCTCCTACGAGCAGTACTTC.

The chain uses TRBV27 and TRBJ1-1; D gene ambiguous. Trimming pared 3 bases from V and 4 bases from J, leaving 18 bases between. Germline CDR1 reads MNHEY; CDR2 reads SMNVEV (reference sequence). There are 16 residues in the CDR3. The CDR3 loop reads CASSFSISGESTEAFF. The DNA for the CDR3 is TGTGCCAGCAGTTTCTCCATCTCGGGAGAAAGCACTGAAGCTTTCTTT.

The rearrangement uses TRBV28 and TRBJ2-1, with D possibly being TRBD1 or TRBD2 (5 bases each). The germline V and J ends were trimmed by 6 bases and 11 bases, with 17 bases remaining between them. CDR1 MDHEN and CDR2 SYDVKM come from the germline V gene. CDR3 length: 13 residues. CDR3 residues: CASRGTGTQKQFF. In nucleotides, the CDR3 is TGTGCCAGCAGAGGGACCGGGACGCAAAAGCAGTTCTTC.

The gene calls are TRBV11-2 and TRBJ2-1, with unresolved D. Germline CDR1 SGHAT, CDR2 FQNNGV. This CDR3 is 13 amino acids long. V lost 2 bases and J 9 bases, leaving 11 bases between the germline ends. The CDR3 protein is CASSLHDLGEQFF. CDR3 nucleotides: TGTGCCAGCAGCTTACACGACCTAGGTGAGCAGTTCTTC.

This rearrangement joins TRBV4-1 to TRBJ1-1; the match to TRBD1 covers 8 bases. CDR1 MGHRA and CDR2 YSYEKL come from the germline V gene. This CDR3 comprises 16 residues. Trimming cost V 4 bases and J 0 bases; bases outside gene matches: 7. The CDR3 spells CASSLRTGFVNTEAFF. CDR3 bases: TGCGCCAGCAGCCTCAGGACAGGGTTTGTGAACACTGAAGCTTTCTTT.

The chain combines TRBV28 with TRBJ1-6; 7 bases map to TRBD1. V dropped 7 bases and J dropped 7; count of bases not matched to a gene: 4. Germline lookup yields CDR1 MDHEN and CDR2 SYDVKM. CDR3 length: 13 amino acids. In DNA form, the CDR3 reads TGTGCCAGCATACAGGGGATAAATTCACCCCTCCACTTT. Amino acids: CASIQGINSPLHF.

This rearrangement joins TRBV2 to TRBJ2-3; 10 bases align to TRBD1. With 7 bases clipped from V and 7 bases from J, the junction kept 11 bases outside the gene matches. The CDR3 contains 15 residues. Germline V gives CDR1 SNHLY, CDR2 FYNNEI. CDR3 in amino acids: CASTTPGTGAHTQYF. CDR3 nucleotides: TGTGCCAGCACCACCCCCGGGACAGGGGCCCATACGCAGTATTTT.

CDR3 in DNA: TGTGCCAGCAGCGTCTCACAGGGTTTGGAGCCCCAGCATTTT. Amino acids: CASSVSQGLEPQHF. The gene calls are TRBV6-1 and TRBJ1-5, with a weak D call TRBD1 (6 bases). Germline V gives CDR1 MNHNS, CDR2 SASEGT. Trimming took 6 bases from V and 8 from J, leaving 17 bases between them. This CDR3 is 14 amino acids long.

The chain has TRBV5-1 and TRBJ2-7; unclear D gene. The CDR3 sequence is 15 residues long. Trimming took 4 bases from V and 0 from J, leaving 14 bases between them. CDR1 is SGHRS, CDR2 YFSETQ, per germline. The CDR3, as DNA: TGCGCCAGCAGCCGCCCGGACGGTAGCTCCTACGAGCAGTACTTC. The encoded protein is CASSRPDGSSYEQYF.

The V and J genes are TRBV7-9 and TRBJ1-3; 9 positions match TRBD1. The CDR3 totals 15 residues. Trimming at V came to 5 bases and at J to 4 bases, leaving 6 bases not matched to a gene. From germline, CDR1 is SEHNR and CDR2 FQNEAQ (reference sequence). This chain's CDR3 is CASSHSGTGGNTIYF. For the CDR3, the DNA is TGTGCCAGCAGCCACTCAGGGACAGGGGGAAACACCATATATTTT.

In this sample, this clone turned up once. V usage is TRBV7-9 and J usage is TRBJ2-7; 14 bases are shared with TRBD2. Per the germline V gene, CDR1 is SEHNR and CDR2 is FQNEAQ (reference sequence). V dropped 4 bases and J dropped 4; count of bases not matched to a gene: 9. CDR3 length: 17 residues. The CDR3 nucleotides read TGTGCCAGCAGCTCGGACCCAGGACTAGCGGGAGGTTACGAGCAGTACTTC. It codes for CASSSDPGLAGGYEQYF.

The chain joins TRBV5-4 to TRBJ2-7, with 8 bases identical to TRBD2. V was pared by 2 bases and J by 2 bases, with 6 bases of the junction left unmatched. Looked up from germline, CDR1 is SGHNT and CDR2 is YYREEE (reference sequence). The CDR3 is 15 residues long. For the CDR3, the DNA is TGTGCCAGCAGCTTAGGCGGGAGGTCCGCCTACGAGCAGTACTTC. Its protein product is CASSLGGRSAYEQYF.

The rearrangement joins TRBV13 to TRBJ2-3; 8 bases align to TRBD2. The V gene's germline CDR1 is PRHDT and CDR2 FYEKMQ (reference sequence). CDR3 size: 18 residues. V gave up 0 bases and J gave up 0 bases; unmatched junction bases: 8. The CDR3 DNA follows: TGTGCCAGCAGCTTAGGGTTCGGCGGGAGGACTAGCACAGATACGCAGTATTTT. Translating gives CASSLGFGGRTSTDTQYF.

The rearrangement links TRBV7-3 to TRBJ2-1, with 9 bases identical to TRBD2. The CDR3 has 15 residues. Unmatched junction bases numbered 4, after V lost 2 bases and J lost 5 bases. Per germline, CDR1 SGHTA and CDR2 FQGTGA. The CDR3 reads CASSLGLAGNNEQFF. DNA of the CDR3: TGTGCCAGCAGCTTAGGGCTAGCGGGAAACAATGAGCAGTTCTTC.

The CDR3: CASSRRRSYHTEAFF. In nucleotides, the CDR3 is TGTGCCAGCAGCCGCCGACGTTCGTACCACACTGAAGCTTTCTTT. The chain carries TRBV5-6 and TRBJ1-1, with D uncertain. Germline-derived CDR1 and CDR2 are SGHDT and YYEEEE. V lost 4 bases, J lost 3 bases, and 16 bases lay in between. CDR3 length equals 15 residues.

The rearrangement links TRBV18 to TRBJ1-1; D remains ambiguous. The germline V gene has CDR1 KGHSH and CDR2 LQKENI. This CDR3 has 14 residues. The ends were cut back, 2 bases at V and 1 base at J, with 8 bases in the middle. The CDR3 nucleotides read TGTGCCAGCTCACCAGCTTGGGAGAACACTGAAGCTTTCTTT. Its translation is CASSPAWENTEAFF.

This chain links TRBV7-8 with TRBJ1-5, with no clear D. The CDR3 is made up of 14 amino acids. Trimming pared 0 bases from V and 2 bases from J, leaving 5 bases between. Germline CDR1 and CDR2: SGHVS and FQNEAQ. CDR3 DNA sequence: TGTGCCAGCAGCTTAGCGAATGGCAATCAGCCCCAGCATTTT. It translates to CASSLANGNQPQHF. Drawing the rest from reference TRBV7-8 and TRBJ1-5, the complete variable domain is GAGVSQSPRYKVAKRGQDVALRCDPISGHVSLFWYQQALGQGPEFLTYFQNEAQLDKSGLPSDRFFAERPEGSVSTLKIQRTQQEDSAVYLCASSLANGNQPQHFGDGTRLSIL.

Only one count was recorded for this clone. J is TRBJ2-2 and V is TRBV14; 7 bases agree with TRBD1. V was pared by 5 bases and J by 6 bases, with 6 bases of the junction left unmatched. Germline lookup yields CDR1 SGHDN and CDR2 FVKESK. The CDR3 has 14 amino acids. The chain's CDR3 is CASSSNRGAGELFF. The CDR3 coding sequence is TGTGCCAGCAGCTCCAACAGGGGAGCCGGGGAGCTGTTTTTT.

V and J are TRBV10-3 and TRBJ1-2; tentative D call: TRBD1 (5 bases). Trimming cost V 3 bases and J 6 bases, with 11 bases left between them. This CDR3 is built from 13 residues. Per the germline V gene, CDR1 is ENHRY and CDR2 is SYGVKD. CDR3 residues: CAISERGTDGYTF. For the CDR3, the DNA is TGTGCCATCAGTGAAAGGGGAACGGATGGCTACACCTTC.

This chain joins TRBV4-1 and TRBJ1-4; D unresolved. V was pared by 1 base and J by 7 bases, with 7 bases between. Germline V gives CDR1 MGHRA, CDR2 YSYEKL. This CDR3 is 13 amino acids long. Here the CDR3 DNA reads TGCGCCAGCAGCCAAGGGGTGGGTGAAAAACTGTTTTTT. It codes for CASSQGVGEKLFF.

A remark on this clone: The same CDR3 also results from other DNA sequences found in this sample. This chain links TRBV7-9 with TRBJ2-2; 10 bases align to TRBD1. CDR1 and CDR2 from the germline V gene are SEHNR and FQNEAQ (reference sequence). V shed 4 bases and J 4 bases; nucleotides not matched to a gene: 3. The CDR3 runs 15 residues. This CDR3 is CASSSGTGVTGELFF. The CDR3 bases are TGTGCCAGCAGCTCCGGGACAGGGGTCACCGGGGAGCTGTTTTTT.

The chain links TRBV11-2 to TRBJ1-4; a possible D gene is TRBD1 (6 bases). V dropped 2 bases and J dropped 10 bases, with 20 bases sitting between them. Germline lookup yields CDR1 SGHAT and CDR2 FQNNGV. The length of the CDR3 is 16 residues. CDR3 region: CASSLRTDWMRGKLFF. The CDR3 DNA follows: TGTGCCAGCAGCTTAAGGACAGACTGGATGAGAGGAAAACTGTTTTTT.

Here the CDR3 DNA reads TGTGCCAGCAGCCCTGGACTAGCGGGAGATCGGGAGACCCAGTACTTC. This translates into CASSPGLAGDRETQYF. The chain has TRBV11-2 and TRBJ2-5, with 13 bases identical to TRBD2. The CDR3 totals 16 residues. The germline V gene has CDR1 SGHAT and CDR2 FQNNGV. V lost 5 bases, J lost 5 bases, and 8 bases stayed unmatched. Complete variable domain (other parts from reference TRBV11-2 and TRBJ2-5): EAGVAQSPRYKIIEKRQSVAFWCNPISGHATLYWYQQILGQGPKLLIQFQNNGVVDDSQLPKDRFSAERLKGVDSTLKIQPAKLEDSAVYLCASSPGLAGDRETQYFGPGTRLLVL.

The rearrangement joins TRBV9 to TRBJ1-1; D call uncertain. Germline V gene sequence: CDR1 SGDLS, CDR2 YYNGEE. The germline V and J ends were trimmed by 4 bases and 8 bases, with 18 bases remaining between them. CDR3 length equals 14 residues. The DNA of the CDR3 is TGTGCCAGCAGCCCCGAGCAGCGAAGGGTAGAAGCTTTCTTT. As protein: CASSPEQRRVEAFF.